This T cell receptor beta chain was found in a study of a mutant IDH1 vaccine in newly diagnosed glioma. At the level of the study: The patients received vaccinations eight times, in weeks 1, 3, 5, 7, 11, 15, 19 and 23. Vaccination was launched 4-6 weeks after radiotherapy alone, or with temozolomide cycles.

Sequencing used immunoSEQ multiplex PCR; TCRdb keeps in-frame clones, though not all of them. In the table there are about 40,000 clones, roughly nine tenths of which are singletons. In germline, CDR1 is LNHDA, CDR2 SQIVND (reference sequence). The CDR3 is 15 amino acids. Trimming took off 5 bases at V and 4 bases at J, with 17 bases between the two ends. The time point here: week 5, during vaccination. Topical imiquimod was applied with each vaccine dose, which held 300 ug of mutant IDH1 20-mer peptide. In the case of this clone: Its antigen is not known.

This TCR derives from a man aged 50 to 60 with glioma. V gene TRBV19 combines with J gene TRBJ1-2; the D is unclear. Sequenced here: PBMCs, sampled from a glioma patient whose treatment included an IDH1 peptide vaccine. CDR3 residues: CASSHTAGLPYGYTF. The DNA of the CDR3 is TGTGCCAGTAGTCATACGGCAGGCCTCCCCTATGGCTACACCTTC. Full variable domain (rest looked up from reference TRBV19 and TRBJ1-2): DGGITQSPKYLFRKEGQNVTLSCEQNLNHDAMYWYRQDPGQGLRLIYYSQIVNDFQKGDIAEGYSVSREKKESFPLTVTSAQKNPTAFYLCASSHTAGLPYGYTFGSGTRLTVV.